The sequence of this T cell receptor (beta chain) was determined in a study of cytomegalovirus exposure and HLA in healthy donors. Study-level findings and limits: Another analysis was done later, and it associated approximately 17,000 TCR beta sequences with HLA alleles at 0.05 false discovery rate. TCR beta V- and J-gene trimming, according to a later analysis, was linked to a missense DCLRE1C variant.

Healthy bone marrow donors supplied every sample. Regarding this clone: Its specificity is unknown.

Primers included in the PCR were 60 Vbeta and 13 Jbeta primers. Data came from immunoSEQ multiplex PCR; TCRdb stores just in-frame clones and leaves some out. The ten top clones account for about 6%, within a sample of around 88,000 clones. Sequenced input: PBMCs. The clonotype originates from a girl under 18 in good health and CMV-seropositive.

The CDR3 loop reads CASSQQGWPQETQYF. The CDR3 region has the DNA TGCGCCAGCAGTCAACAGGGTTGGCCTCAAGAGACCCAGTACTTC. The rearrangement uses TRBV23-1 and TRBJ2-5; a weak D match, TRBD1 (5 bases). TRBV23-1 qualifies as an ORF whose function is uncertain. The CDR3 sequence is 15 residues long. V was cut by 2 bases and J by 2 bases, with 12 bases left in between.